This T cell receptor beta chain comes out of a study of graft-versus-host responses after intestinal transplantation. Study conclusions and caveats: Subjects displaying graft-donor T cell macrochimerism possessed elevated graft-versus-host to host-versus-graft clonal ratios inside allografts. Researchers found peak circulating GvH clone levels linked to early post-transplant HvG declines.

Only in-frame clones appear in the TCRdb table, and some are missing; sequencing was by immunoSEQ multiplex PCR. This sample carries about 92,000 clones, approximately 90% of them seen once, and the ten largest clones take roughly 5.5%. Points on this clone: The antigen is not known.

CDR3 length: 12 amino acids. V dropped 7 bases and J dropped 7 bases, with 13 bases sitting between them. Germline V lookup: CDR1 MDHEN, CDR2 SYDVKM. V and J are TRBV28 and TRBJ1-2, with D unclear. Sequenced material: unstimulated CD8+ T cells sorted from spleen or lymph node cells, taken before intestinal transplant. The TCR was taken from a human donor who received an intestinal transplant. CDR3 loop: CASTEPPFGYTF. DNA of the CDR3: TGTGCCAGCACCGAACCCCCGTTTGGCTACACCTTC.